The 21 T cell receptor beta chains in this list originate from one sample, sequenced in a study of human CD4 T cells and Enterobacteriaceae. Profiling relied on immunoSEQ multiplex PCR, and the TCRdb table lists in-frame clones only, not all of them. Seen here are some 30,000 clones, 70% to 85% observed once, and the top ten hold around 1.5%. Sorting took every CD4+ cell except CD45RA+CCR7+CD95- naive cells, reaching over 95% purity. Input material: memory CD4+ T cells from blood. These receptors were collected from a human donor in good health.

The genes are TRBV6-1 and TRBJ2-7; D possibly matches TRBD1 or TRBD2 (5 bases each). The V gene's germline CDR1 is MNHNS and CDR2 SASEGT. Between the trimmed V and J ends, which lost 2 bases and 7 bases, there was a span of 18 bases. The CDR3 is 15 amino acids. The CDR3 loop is CASSERGQGRREQYF. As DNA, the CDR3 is TGTGCCAGCAGTGAAAGAGGGCAGGGCCGTCGGGAGCAGTACTTC.

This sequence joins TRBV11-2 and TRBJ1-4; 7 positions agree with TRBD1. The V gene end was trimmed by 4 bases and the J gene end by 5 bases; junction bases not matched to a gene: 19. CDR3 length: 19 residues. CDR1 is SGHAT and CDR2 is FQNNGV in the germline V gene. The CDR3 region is CASSSLPGQISQQNEKLFF. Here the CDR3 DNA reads TGTGCCAGCAGCTCGTTACCGGGACAGATTTCGCAACAAAATGAAAAACTGTTTTTT.

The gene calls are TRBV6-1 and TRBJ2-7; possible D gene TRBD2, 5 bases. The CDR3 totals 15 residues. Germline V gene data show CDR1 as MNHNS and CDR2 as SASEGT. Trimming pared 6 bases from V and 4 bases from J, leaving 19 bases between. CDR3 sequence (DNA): TGTGCCAGCAGCGAACCCTCCGGGATTGGATACGAGCAGTACTTC. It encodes CASSEPSGIGYEQYF.

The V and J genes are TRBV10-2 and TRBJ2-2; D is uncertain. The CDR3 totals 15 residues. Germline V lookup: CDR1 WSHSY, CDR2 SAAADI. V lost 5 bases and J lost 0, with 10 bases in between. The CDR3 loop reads CASSWVASNTGELFF. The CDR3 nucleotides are TGCGCCAGCAGTTGGGTGGCATCGAACACCGGGGAGCTGTTTTTT.

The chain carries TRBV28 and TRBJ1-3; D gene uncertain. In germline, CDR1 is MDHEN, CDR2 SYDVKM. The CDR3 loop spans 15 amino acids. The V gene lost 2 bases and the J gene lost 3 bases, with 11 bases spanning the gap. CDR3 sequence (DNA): TGTGCCAGCAGTTTAGCACCTACTGGTGGAAACACCATATATTTT. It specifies CASSLAPTGGNTIYF.

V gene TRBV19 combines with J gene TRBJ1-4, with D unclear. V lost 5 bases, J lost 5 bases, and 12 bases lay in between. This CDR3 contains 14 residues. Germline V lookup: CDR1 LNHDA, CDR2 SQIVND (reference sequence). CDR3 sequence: CASSEYPQNEKLFF. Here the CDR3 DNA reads TGTGCCAGTAGTGAATACCCTCAAAATGAAAAACTGTTTTTT.

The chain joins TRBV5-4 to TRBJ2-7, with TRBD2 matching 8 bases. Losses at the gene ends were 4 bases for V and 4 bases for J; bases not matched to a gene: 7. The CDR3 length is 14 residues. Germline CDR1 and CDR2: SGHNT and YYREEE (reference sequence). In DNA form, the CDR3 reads TGTGCCAGCAGCCTCGGGAGGGGCGAGTACGAGCAGTACTTC. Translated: CASSLGRGEYEQYF.

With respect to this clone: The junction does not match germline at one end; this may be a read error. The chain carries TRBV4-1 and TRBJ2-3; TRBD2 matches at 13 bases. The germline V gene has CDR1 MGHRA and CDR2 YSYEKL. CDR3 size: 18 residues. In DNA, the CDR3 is TGCGCCAGCAGCCAAGAATCCCGGACTAGCGGGAGCAGAGATACGCAGTATTTT. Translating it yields CASSQESRTSGSRDTQYF.

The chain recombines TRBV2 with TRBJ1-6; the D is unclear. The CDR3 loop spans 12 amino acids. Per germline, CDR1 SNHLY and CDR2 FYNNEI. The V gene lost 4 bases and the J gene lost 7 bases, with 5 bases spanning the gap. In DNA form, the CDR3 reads TGTGCCAGCAGTGTCAGGAATTCACCCCTCCACTTT. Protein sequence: CASSVRNSPLHF.

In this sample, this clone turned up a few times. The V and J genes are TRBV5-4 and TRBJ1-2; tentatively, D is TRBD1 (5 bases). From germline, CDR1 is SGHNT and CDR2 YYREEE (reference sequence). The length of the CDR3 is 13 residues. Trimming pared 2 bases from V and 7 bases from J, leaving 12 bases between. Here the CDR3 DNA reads TGTGCCAGCAGCTTCTCAGGGCTAAGTGGCTACACCTTC. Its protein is CASSFSGLSGYTF.

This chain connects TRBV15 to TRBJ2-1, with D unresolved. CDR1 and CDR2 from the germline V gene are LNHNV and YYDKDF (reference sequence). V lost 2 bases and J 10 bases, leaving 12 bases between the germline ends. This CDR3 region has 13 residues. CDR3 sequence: CATSRNSREEQFF. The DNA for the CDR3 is TGTGCCACCAGCAGAAATAGCCGTGAGGAGCAGTTCTTC.

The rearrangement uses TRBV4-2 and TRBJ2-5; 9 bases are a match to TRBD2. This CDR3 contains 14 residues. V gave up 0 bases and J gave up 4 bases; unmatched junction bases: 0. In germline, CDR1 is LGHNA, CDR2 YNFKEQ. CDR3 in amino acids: CASSQELAGETQYF. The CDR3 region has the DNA TGTGCCAGCAGCCAAGAACTAGCGGGAGAGACCCAGTACTTC.

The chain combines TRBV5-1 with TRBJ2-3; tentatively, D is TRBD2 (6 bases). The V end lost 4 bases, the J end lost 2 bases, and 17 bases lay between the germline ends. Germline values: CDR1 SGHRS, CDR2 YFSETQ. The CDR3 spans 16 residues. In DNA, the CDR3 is TGCGCCAGCAGCCTGGTAGCTGGACTACTCACAGATACGCAGTATTTT. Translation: CASSLVAGLLTDTQYF.

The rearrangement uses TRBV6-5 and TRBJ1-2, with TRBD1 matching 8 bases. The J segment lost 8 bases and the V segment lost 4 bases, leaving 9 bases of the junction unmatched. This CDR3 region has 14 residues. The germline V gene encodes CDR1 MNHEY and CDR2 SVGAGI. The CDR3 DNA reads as TGTGCCAGCAGTTCCCTGGACAGGGACGGGGGCTACACCTTC. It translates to CASSSLDRDGGYTF.

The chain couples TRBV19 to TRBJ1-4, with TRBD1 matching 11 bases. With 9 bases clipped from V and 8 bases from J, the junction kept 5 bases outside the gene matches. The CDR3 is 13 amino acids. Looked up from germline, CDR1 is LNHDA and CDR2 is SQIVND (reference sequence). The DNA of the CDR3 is TGTGCCAGCCGGGACAGGGGGAACGAAAAACTGTTTTTT. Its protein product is CASRDRGNEKLFF.

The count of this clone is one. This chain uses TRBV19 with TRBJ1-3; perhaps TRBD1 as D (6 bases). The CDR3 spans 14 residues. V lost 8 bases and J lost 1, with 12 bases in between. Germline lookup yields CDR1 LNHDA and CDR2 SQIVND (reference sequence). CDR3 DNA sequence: TGTGCCAGTTTGGACAGTCGGTCTGGAAACACCATATATTTT. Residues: CASLDSRSGNTIYF.

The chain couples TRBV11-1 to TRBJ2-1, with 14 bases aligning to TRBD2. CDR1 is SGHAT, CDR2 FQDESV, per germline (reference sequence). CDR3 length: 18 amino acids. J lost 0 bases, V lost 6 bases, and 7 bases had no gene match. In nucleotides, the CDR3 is TGTGCCAGCAGTAGACTAGCGGGAGGGGCGAGCTCCTACAATGAGCAGTTCTTC. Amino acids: CASSRLAGGASSYNEQFF.

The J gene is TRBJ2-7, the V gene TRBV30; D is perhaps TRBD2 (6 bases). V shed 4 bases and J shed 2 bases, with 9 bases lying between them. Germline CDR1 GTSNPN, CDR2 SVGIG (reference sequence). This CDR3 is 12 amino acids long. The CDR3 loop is CAWMRGPYEQYF. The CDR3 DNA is TGTGCCTGGATGCGGGGCCCCTACGAGCAGTACTTC.

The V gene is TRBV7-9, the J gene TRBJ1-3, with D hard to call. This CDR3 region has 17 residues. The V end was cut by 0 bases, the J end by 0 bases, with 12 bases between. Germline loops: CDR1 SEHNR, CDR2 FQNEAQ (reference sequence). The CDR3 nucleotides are TGTGCCAGCAGCTTAGCGGGCAGGACGAGCTCTGGAAACACCATATATTTT. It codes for CASSLAGRTSSGNTIYF.

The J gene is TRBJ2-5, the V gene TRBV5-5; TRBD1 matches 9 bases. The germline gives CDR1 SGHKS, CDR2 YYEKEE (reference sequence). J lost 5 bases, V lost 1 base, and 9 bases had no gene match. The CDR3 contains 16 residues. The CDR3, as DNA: TGTGCCAGCAGCTTGCTAAAACAGGGGGCTGGGGAGACCCAGTACTTC. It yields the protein CASSLLKQGAGETQYF.

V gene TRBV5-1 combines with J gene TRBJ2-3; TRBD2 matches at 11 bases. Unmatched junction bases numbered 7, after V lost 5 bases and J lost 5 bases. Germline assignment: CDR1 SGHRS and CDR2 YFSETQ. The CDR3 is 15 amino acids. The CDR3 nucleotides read TGCGCCAGCAGGCCCACTAGCGGGAGAATAGATACGCAGTATTTT. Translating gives CASRPTSGRIDTQYF.